The 20 T cell receptor beta chains given below trace back to one sample, sequenced in a study of blood T cell repertoires in COVID-19. Method: immunoSEQ multiplex PCR; TCRdb's copy keeps in-frame clones and lacks some. Of a few hundred thousand clones in the sample, approximately 82% are singletons; the top ten hold about 2%. What was sequenced was peripheral blood. All receptors derive from a man aged 25 to 45 who had recovered from COVID-19.

The V call is TRBV19, the J call TRBJ2-6, with D possibly being TRBD1 (6 bases). The CDR3 sequence is 16 residues long. V was cut by 8 bases and J by 0 bases, with 14 bases left in between. Looked up from germline, CDR1 is LNHDA and CDR2 is SQIVND (reference sequence). CDR3 sequence: CASALRGSSGANVLTF. The CDR3 DNA sequence: TGTGCCAGTGCCTTAAGGGGGTCCTCTGGGGCCAACGTCCTGACTTTC.

This clone occurred a few times. The J gene is TRBJ2-1, the V gene TRBV27, with D tentatively TRBD1 (6 bases). This CDR3 has 13 residues. Looked up from germline, CDR1 is MNHEY and CDR2 is SMNVEV (reference sequence). Trimming left V 5 bases short and J 8 bases short, with 13 bases between. As DNA, the CDR3 is TGTGCCAGCAGTCTAACAACAGGGTATGAGCAGTTCTTC. Encoded protein: CASSLTTGYEQFF.

The rearrangement links TRBV7-9 to TRBJ1-4; D may be TRBD1 (6 bases). Germline V gene sequence: CDR1 SEHNR, CDR2 FQNEAQ (reference sequence). The CDR3 sequence is 14 residues long. The V and J ends lost 5 bases and 8 bases respectively, with 15 bases between them. CDR3 in DNA: TGTGCCAGCAGCCCGGGACAAATTCTCGAAAAACTGTTTTTT. Encoded protein: CASSPGQILEKLFF.

V is TRBV4-1 and J is TRBJ2-1, with 7 bases identical to TRBD2. After removal of 2 bases from V and 4 bases from J, the junction contained 8 bases not matched to a gene. Germline V gene data show CDR1 as MGHRA and CDR2 as YSYEKL. CDR3 size: 16 residues. CDR3 amino acids: CASSQPGLRLYNEQFF. The DNA for the CDR3 is TGCGCCAGCAGCCAACCGGGACTACGGCTATACAATGAGCAGTTCTTC.

The chain is built from TRBV5-4 and TRBJ2-7, with 8 nucleotides matching TRBD2. With 0 bases clipped from V and 0 bases from J, the junction kept 11 bases outside the gene matches. From germline, CDR1 is SGHNT and CDR2 YYREEE (reference sequence). The CDR3 runs 18 residues. CDR3 DNA sequence: TGTGCCAGCAGCTTGGCCGGGTCGTGGCGGGGGGACTCCTACGAGCAGTACTTC. Protein product: CASSLAGSWRGDSYEQYF.

This clone was observed once. The V and J genes are TRBV19 and TRBJ2-1; 11 positions agree with TRBD2. This CDR3 spans 18 amino acids. The germline V gene encodes CDR1 LNHDA and CDR2 SQIVND (reference sequence). With V trimmed by 1 base and J by 7 bases, 12 bases remained unmatched. This CDR3 is CASSIGSYSGGARNEQFF. The CDR3 coding sequence is TGTGCCAGTAGTATAGGTTCCTATAGCGGGGGGGCTAGGAATGAGCAGTTCTTC.

DNA of the CDR3: TGTGCCAGCTCACCACCGCTAGATCGAGAGACCCAGTACTTC. Encoded protein: CASSPPLDRETQYF. The chain carries TRBV18 and TRBJ2-5, with D unclear. The CDR3 length is 14 residues. V gave up 0 bases and J gave up 4 bases, with 9 bases separating them. Germline V gene lookup returns CDR1 KGHSH and CDR2 LQKENI.

The chain uses TRBV5-4 and TRBJ1-1, with D unresolved. This CDR3 comprises 14 residues. The V end lost 3 bases, the J end lost 0 bases, and 9 bases lay between the germline ends. CDR1 is SGHNT, CDR2 YYREEE, per germline (reference sequence). In nucleotides, the CDR3 is TGTGCCAGCAGCTCCGCTTACATGAACACTGAAGCTTTCTTT. This translates into CASSSAYMNTEAFF.

The rearrangement links TRBV16 to TRBJ2-5; maybe TRBD2 (6 bases). Germline CDR1 KGHSY, CDR2 FQNENV. The CDR3 contains 14 residues. V dropped 4 bases and J dropped 4 bases, with 13 bases sitting between them. The CDR3 here is CASSLAGTRETQYF. DNA for the CDR3: TGTGCCAGCAGCCTTGCGGGGACCCGAGAGACCCAGTACTTC.

The count of this clone is one. V is TRBV7-8 and J is TRBJ2-1; 7 nucleotides align to TRBD2. CDR1 and CDR2 from the germline V gene are SGHVS and FQNEAQ. V shed 2 bases, J shed 3 bases, and the junction held 13 bases outside the gene matches. This CDR3 region has 18 residues. The CDR3 region has the DNA TGTGCCAGCAGCTTAAGGGGCGGGCCGGGGGGTCTCTACAATGAGCAGTTCTTC. Translated, it gives CASSLRGGPGGLYNEQFF.

The chain recombines TRBV2 with TRBJ2-2; TRBD2 matches at 7 bases. V shed 5 bases and J 1 base; nucleotides not matched to a gene: 13. Germline CDR1 and CDR2: SNHLY and FYNNEI. The CDR3 length is 18 residues. CDR3 protein: CASSFNRLGGRNTGELFF. DNA for the CDR3: TGTGCCAGCAGTTTCAATCGCCTCGGGGGGAGGAACACCGGGGAGCTGTTTTTT.

This rearrangement joins TRBV7-8 to TRBJ2-7; D might be TRBD2 (6 bases). This CDR3 has 14 amino acids. V gave up 6 bases and J gave up 4 bases, with 16 bases separating them. The germline V gene encodes CDR1 SGHVS and CDR2 FQNEAQ. The CDR3 spells CASSYYGREYEQYF. CDR3 DNA: TGTGCCAGCAGTTATTACGGACGGGAGTACGAGCAGTACTTC. The entire variable domain, with the rest obtained from reference TRBV7-8 and TRBJ2-7, is as follows: GAGVSQSPRYKVAKRGQDVALRCDPISGHVSLFWYQQALGQGPEFLTYFQNEAQLDKSGLPSDRFFAERPEGSVSTLKIQRTQQEDSAVYLCASSYYGREYEQYFGPGTRLTVT.

The chain joins TRBV27 to TRBJ2-7; 8 nucleotides line up with TRBD1. Germline V CDR1 and CDR2: MNHEY, SMNVEV (reference sequence). After removal of 6 bases from V and 6 bases from J, the junction contained 10 bases not matched to a gene. CDR3 length: 14 amino acids. The CDR3 sequence is CASRPLTGESEQYV. CDR3 bases: TGTGCCAGCAGGCCCCTGACAGGGGAAAGCGAGCAGTACGTC.

The chain uses TRBV6-5 and TRBJ1-1, with 7 bases that match TRBD1. The V segment lost 3 bases and the J segment 4 bases; nucleotides outside the gene matches: 5. Looked up from germline, CDR1 is MNHEY and CDR2 is SVGAGI. The CDR3 length is 14 residues. The CDR3: CASSYDRAFTEAFF. Written as DNA, the CDR3 is TGTGCCAGCAGTTATGACAGGGCATTCACTGAAGCTTTCTTT.

V is TRBV9 and J is TRBJ1-1, with unresolved D. The CDR3 totals 14 residues. Germline V lookup: CDR1 SGDLS, CDR2 YYNGEE. Trimming removed 0 bases at V and 0 bases at J, with 6 bases between. The CDR3 DNA is TGTGCCAGCAGCGTAGTTTCAATGAACACTGAAGCTTTCTTT. This sequence encodes CASSVVSMNTEAFF.

This clone was seen only once. The chain uses TRBV7-6 and TRBJ1-3, with 7 positions matching TRBD1. Looked up from germline, CDR1 is SGHVS and CDR2 is FNYEAQ. Germline trimming cut 5 bases from V and 4 bases from J; bases unmatched to any gene: 5. This CDR3 contains 14 residues. Here the CDR3 reads CASSPARGGNTIYF. CDR3 DNA: TGTGCCAGCAGCCCCGCCAGGGGGGGAAACACCATATATTTT. The full variable domain, its missing parts supplied by reference TRBV7-6 and TRBJ1-3, is GAGVSQSPRYKVTKRGQDVALRCDPISGHVSLYWYRQALGQGPEFLTYFNYEAQQDKSGLPNDRFSAERPEGSISTLTIQRTEQRDSAMYRCASSPARGGNTIYFGEGSWLTVV.

The chain recombines TRBV3-1 (or the pseudogene TRBV3-2) with TRBJ2-7; the match to TRBD1 covers 7 bases. The CDR3 has 13 residues. V dropped 6 bases and J dropped 1; count of bases not matched to a gene: 3. In germline, CDR1 is LGHDT, CDR2 YNNKEL (reference sequence). The CDR3, as DNA: TGTGCCAGCAGTCCGGACAGGTCCTACGAGCAGTACTTC. This codes for CASSPDRSYEQYF.

The chain carries TRBV7-9 and TRBJ1-6, with a possible D match to TRBD1 (5 bases). CDR1 SEHNR and CDR2 FQNEAQ come from the germline V gene (reference sequence). V was pared by 5 bases and J by 14 bases, with 13 bases between. The CDR3 loop spans 12 amino acids. CDR3 region: CASSPISGALHF. The CDR3, as DNA: TGTGCCAGCAGCCCCATATCGGGGGCCCTCCACTTT.

The chain is built from TRBV29-1 and TRBJ2-3, with D possibly being TRBD1 (7 bases). V lost 2 bases, J lost 4 bases, and 16 bases lay in between. The CDR3 runs to 15 residues. Germline V gives CDR1 SQVTM, CDR2 ANQGSEA. This chain's CDR3 is CSVEFWRDRPDTQYF. The CDR3 nucleotides are TGCAGCGTTGAATTTTGGAGGGACAGACCAGATACGCAGTATTTT.

This clone was detected a few times. The chain has TRBV5-3 and TRBJ1-6; D remains ambiguous. TRBV5-3 is an ORF; its function is uncertain. The ends were cut back, 1 base at V and 5 bases at J, with 7 bases in the middle. The length of the CDR3 is 14 residues. CDR3 loop: CARSLPENNSPLHF. In nucleotides, the CDR3 is TGTGCCAGAAGCTTGCCGGAGAATAATTCACCCCTCCACTTT.